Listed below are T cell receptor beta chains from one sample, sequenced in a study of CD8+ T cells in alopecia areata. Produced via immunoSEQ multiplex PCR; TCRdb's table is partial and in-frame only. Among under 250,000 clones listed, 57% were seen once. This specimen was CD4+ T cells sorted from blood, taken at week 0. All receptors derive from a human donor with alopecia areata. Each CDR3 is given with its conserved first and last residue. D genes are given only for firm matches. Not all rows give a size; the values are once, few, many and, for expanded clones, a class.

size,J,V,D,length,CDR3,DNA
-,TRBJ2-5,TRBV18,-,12,CASSPQQETQYF,TGTGCCAGCTCACCTCAACAAGAGACCCAGTACTTC
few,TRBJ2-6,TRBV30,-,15,CAWTLRVSGANVLTF,TGTGCCTGGACCCTCAGGGTCTCTGGGGCCAACGTCCTGACTTTC
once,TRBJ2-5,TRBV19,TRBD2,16,CASSPGGLAGLVTQYF,TGTGCCAGTAGCCCAGGGGGACTAGCGGGTTTGGTGACCCAGTACTTC
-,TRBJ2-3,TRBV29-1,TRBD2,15,CSASGTSRFTDTQYF,TGCAGCGCCTCCGGGACTAGCAGATTCACAGATACGCAGTATTTT
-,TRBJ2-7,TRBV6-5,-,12,CASSPQGGEQYF,TGTGCCAGCAGTCCCCAGGGTGGCGAGCAGTACTTC
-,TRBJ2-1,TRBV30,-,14,CAWAPGHSYNEQFF,TGTGCCTGGGCTCCGGGACATTCCTACAATGAGCAGTTCTTC
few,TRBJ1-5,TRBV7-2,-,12,CASTFPNQPQHF,TGTGCCAGCACCTTTCCCAATCAGCCCCAGCATTTT
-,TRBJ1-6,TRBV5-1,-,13,CASSLAGRSPLHF,TGCGCCAGCAGCTTGGCCGGAAGATCACCCCTCCACTTT
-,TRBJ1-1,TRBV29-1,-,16,CSVTGARALMNTEAFF,TGCAGCGTTACGGGGGCGCGGGCCCTTATGAACACTGAAGCTTTCTTT
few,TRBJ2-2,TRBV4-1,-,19,CASSQPWTAGEANTGELFF,TGCGCCAGCAGCCAACCGTGGACAGCGGGTGAGGCGAACACCGGGGAGCTGTTTTTT
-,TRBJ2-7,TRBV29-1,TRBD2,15,CSGSQGLAAGHEQYF,TGCAGCGGATCTCAAGGACTAGCCGCCGGGCACGAGCAGTACTTC
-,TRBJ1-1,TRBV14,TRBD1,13,CASSPTGYNVSFF,TGTGCCAGCAGCCCGACAGGGTACAATGTGTCATTCTTT
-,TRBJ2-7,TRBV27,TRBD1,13,CASRRTGTYEQYF,TGTGCCAGCCGAAGGACAGGGACCTACGAGCAGTACTTC
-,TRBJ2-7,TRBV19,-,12,CASSIAGNEQYF,TGTGCCAGTAGTATAGCAGGGAACGAGCAGTACTTC
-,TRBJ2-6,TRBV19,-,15,CASKQLYSGANVLTF,TGTGCCAGTAAACAGCTTTACTCTGGGGCCAACGTCCTGACTTTC
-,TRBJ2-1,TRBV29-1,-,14,CSSRGLYSYNEQFF,TGCAGCTCTCGGGGGTTATACTCCTACAATGAGCAGTTCTTC
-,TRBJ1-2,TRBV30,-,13,CAWSGTEFYGYTF,TGTGCCTGGAGTGGGACAGAGTTCTATGGCTACACCTTC
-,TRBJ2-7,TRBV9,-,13,CASSVEVGTVQYF,TGTGCCAGCAGCGTAGAGGTCGGAACGGTGCAGTACTTC
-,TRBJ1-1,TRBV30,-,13,CAWELSGNTEAFF,TGTGCCTGGGAACTTTCAGGGAACACTGAAGCTTTCTTT
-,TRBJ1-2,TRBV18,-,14,CASSPNSGDYGYTF,TGTGCCAGCTCACCAAATAGCGGGGACTATGGCTACACCTTC
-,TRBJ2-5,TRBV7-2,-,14,CASSLRWGQETQYF,TGTGCCAGCAGCTTACGGTGGGGCCAAGAGACCCAGTACTTC
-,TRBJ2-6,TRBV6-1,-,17,CASSDDREGAGANVLTF,TGTGCCAGCAGTGACGACAGGGAGGGAGCTGGGGCCAACGTCCTGACTTTC
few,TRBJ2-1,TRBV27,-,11,CASSFRGKQFF,TGTGCCAGCAGTTTTCGAGGGAAACAGTTCTTC
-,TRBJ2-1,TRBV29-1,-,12,CSVGLQNNEQFF,TGCAGCGTGGGACTCCAAAACAATGAGCAGTTCTTC
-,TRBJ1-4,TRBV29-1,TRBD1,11,CSVDRVEKLFF,TGCAGCGTGGACAGGGTGGAAAAACTGTTTTTT
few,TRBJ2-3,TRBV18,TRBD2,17,CASSSAPGLAATDTQYF,TGTGCCAGCTCATCGGCCCCGGGACTAGCGGCGACAGATACGCAGTATTTT
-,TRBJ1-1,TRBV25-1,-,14,CASSAFDRVTEAFF,TGTGCCAGCAGTGCTTTTGACAGAGTCACTGAAGCTTTCTTT
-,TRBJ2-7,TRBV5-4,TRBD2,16,CASSLGTSGSSDEQYF,TGTGCCAGCAGCTTGGGGACTAGCGGGAGTTCTGACGAGCAGTACTTC
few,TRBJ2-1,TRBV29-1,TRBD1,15,CSVDRPQGARNEQFF,TGCAGCGTTGATCGTCCTCAGGGGGCGCGAAATGAGCAGTTCTTC